This TCR beta chain was sequenced during a study of early T cells in non-severe SARS-CoV-2 infection. Study summary: Sequencing of unsorted whole blood was done on bulk RNA, leaving chains unpaired.

This clonotype was counted at least ten times. Germline CDR1 and CDR2: GTSNPN and SVGIG (reference sequence). V was cut by 1 base and J by 6 bases, with 16 bases left in between. CDR3 size: 14 residues. Attachment of unique molecular identifiers to individual cDNA molecules was performed. TCRdb processed the 5' RACE reads anew with MiXCR; each CDR3 protein has one entry. The sample has 55,000 to 70,000 distinct CDR3 sequences; 12% are singletons. Sequencing was performed on whole blood. V gene TRBV30 combines with J gene TRBJ2-7, with D maybe TRBD1 (6 bases). This receptor was taken from an adult who was a healthcare worker with PCR-confirmed SARS-CoV-2 infection or an uninfected control (not recorded which). CDR3 in amino acids: CAWSGGTGKSEQYF. CDR3 nucleotide sequence: TGTGCCTGGAGTGGCGGTACAGGGAAGTCCGAGCAGTACTTC.